The 23 T cell receptor beta chains reported below all come from one sample, sequenced in a study of blood T cells in healthy people across ages. A second PCR, run for about 6 to 11 cycles, used a sample-barcoded 5' primer plus a J-beta primer mix. TCRdb fed the 5' RACE reads into MiXCR, producing one record per CDR3 protein. Altogether around 1,500,000 distinct CDR3 sequences are present, approximately 38% being singletons, with the ten largest covering less than 8%. The sample was blood. These TCRs come from a woman in her late teens or twenties in good health.

This clonotype has a handful of counts. V gene TRBV7-9 combines with J gene TRBJ1-2; the D is unclear. Germline lookup yields CDR1 SEHNR and CDR2 FQNEAQ (reference sequence). The ends were cut back, 4 bases at V and 3 bases at J, with 15 bases in the middle. CDR3 length equals 15 residues. DNA for the CDR3: TGTGCCAGCAGCTCCCGGACTCCCCCCGACTATGGCTACACCTTC. Its protein product is CASSSRTPPDYGYTF.

In this sample, this clonotype turned up many times. The rearrangement joins TRBV20-1 to TRBJ2-5, with D perhaps given as TRBD1 or TRBD2 (5 bases each). The J call may be faulty, since TRBJ2-7 better matches the DNA end. CDR3 length equals 13 residues. CDR1 and CDR2 from the germline V gene are DFQATT and SNEGSKA (reference sequence). The CDR3 region has the DNA TGCAGTGCTCCCGGGACCCACCCGTCCGAGCAGTACTTC. Residues: CSAPGTHPSEQYF.

The rearrangement uses TRBV30 and TRBJ2-4; 8 bases are a match to TRBD1. The DNA end is more similar to TRBJ2-7, so the J call may be wrong. The CDR3 spans 14 residues. Germline CDR1 GTSNPN, CDR2 SVGIG (reference sequence). The CDR3 coding sequence is TGTGCCTGGAGAGACCCCAGGGGGCTTTACGAGCAGTACTTC. Translated: CAWRDPRGLYEQYF.

The gene calls are TRBV20-1 and TRBJ2-5; 8 bases are a match to TRBD2. V lost 2 bases, J lost 13 bases, and 18 bases stayed unmatched. Per germline, CDR1 DFQATT and CDR2 SNEGSKA (reference sequence). The CDR3 has 15 amino acids. The CDR3 loop reads CSARKAGEMYNERYF. The CDR3 DNA sequence: TGCAGTGCTAGAAAAGCGGGGGAAATGTACAATGAGCGGTACTTC.

This clonotype has only a few counts. V usage is TRBV18 and J usage is TRBJ2-7; D is unclear. The CDR3 runs to 14 residues. Deletions cut 8 bases from V and 0 bases from J, with 14 bases between. Per germline, CDR1 KGHSH and CDR2 LQKENI. CDR3 protein: CASAPAPGSYEQYF. The CDR3 DNA reads TGTGCCAGCGCTCCCGCCCCAGGCTCCTACGAGCAGTACTTC. The full variable domain, rest sourced from reference TRBV18 and TRBJ2-7, is NAGVMQNPRHLVRRRGQEARLRCSPMKGHSHVYWYRQLPEEGLKFMVYLQKENIIDESGMPKERFSAEFPKEGPSILRIQQVVRGDSAAYFCASAPAPGSYEQYFGPGTRLTVT.

This clonotype was seen more than once but under ten times. The chain links TRBV6-1 to TRBJ1-1, with a tentative D call TRBD1 (6 bases). CDR3 size: 17 residues. Germline CDR1 is MNHNS and CDR2 is SASEGT. The V end was cut by 3 bases, the J end by 2 bases, with 19 bases between. In DNA, the CDR3 is TGTGCCAGCAGTGACTTCGGGCAGGGGAGCCTTAACACTGAAGCTTTCTTT. It is translated as CASSDFGQGSLNTEAFF.

This clonotype was detected only a few times. The V gene is TRBV28, the J gene TRBJ2-3, with 11 bases lining up with TRBD2. Germline V gives CDR1 MDHEN, CDR2 SYDVKM. The CDR3 length is 15 residues. Germline trimming cut 7 bases from V and 0 bases from J; bases unmatched to any gene: 3. CDR3: CASKTSGASTDTQYF. Here the CDR3 DNA reads TGTGCCAGCAAGACTAGCGGGGCTAGCACAGATACGCAGTATTTT.

This clonotype was observed a few times. The rearrangement links TRBV28 to TRBJ2-7; the D call may be TRBD1 or TRBD2 (5 bases each). Germline V CDR1 and CDR2: MDHEN, SYDVKM. With 3 bases removed from V and 6 bases from J, the gap between germline ends came to 21 bases. The CDR3 is 16 residues long. CDR3 sequence reads: CASSFVGGVEGSEQYF. CDR3 DNA: TGTGCCAGCAGTTTTGTTGGGGGAGTCGAGGGGAGCGAGCAGTACTTC.

A few counts support this clonotype. The chain combines TRBV28 with TRBJ1-5, with D possibly TRBD1 on 5 matching bases. The CDR3 has 17 residues. Germline CDR1 is MDHEN and CDR2 is SYDVKM. Trimming removed 8 bases at V and 0 bases at J, with 20 bases between. The CDR3 spells CASAMHRGVHSNQPQHF. In DNA, the CDR3 is TGTGCCAGCGCCATGCACCGAGGGGTTCATAGCAATCAGCCCCAGCATTTT.

V is TRBV12-3 or TRBV12-4 and J is TRBJ2-4; possible D gene TRBD1, 6 bases. The J call may be incorrect, as the DNA end agrees better with TRBJ2-7. The CDR3 loop spans 14 amino acids. The CDR3 nucleotides are TGTGCCAGCAGAACAGGGATAACGCCCGCCGAGCAGTACTTC. It encodes CASRTGITPAEQYF.

The chain carries TRBV10-2 and TRBJ1-2; D ambiguous. Germline CDR1 WSHSY, CDR2 SAAADI. The germline V and J ends were trimmed by 2 bases and 2 bases, with 6 bases remaining between them. The CDR3 is made up of 13 amino acids. In DNA form, the CDR3 reads TGCGCCAGCAGTGAGACCGAGAACTATGGCTACACCTTC. Translation: CASSETENYGYTF.

V usage is TRBV7-8 and J usage is TRBJ2-1, with 12 bases fitting TRBD2. The ends lost 6 bases at V and 5 bases at J; junction bases unmatched: 5. Per the germline V gene, CDR1 is SGHVS and CDR2 is FQNEAQ. The CDR3 runs 15 residues. CDR3 loop: CASRPSGGANNEQFF. DNA for the CDR3: TGTGCCAGCAGACCTAGCGGGGGGGCTAACAATGAGCAGTTCTTC.

Note on this clonotype: A much more abundant neighbour one base away suggests this may be a read error. This chain joins TRBV4-1 and TRBJ2-5; 7 bases map to TRBD1. CDR1 and CDR2 (germline): MGHRA, YSYEKL. The J segment lost 2 bases and the V segment lost 7 bases, leaving 7 bases of the junction unmatched. This CDR3 is 14 amino acids long. The CDR3 nucleotides read TGCGCCAGCATCCCCCGACAGGGACAAGAGACCCAGTACTTC. Amino acid sequence: CASIPRQGQETQYF.

This sequence joins TRBV4-1 and TRBJ1-2; maybe TRBD1 (5 bases). CDR1 and CDR2 (germline): MGHRA, YSYEKL. V dropped 0 bases and J dropped 4 bases, with 12 bases sitting between them. CDR3 length: 15 amino acids. CDR3 residues: CASSQEVGTAYGYTF. The CDR3 coding sequence is TGCGCCAGCAGCCAAGAAGTTGGGACGGCCTATGGCTACACCTTC.

The gene calls are TRBV12-3 or TRBV12-4 and TRBJ2-7; TRBD1 matches 8 bases. V shed 7 bases and J 2 bases; nucleotides not matched to a gene: 4. The CDR3 consists of 13 residues. CDR3 nucleotide sequence: TGTGCCAGCAATTCAGGGGGCCCCTACGAGCAGTACTTC. Translated, it gives CASNSGGPYEQYF.

A few counts support this clonotype. CDR3 protein: CASSPGTRSSEQYF. The CDR3 DNA sequence: TGTGCCAGCAGCCCCGGGACTAGGAGTTCCGAGCAGTACTTC. The chain is built from TRBV5-6 and TRBJ2-7; 8 nucleotides line up with TRBD2. CDR1 and CDR2 from the germline V gene are SGHDT and YYEEEE. The CDR3 length is 14 residues. V lost 4 bases to trimming and J lost 6 bases; unmatched junction nucleotides: 9.

This clonotype came up a few times. The chain's CDR3 is CASSPTGLIKETQYF. The CDR3 DNA reads as TGTGCCAGCAGTCCGACAGGTCTCATTAAAGAGACCCAGTACTTC. V is TRBV7-2 and J is TRBJ2-5; perhaps TRBD1 as D (6 bases). Trimming stripped 6 bases from V and 3 bases from J, with 17 bases between. The V gene's germline CDR1 is SGHTA and CDR2 FQGNSA. The CDR3 runs to 15 residues.

On this clonotype: It is likely a read error, because the conserved phenylalanine at the end of the CDR3 is missing. The rearrangement joins TRBV3-1 to TRBJ2-1; D assignment may be TRBD1 or TRBD2 (5 bases each). Germline-derived CDR1 and CDR2 are LGHDT and YNNKEL (reference sequence). Trimming shortened V by 1 base and J by 6 bases, and 10 bases separated the two germline ends. This CDR3 region has 14 residues. In DNA, the CDR3 is TGTGCCAGCAGCCAAGCGGGTGGGGGCAATGAGCAGTTCTAC. The encoded protein is CASSQAGGGNEQFY.

This clonotype was detected only a few times. The rearrangement uses TRBV7-2 and TRBJ2-7; 9 positions match TRBD1. The V gene's germline CDR1 is SGHTA and CDR2 FQGNSA. The CDR3 is 13 amino acids. Trimming removed 5 bases from V and 6 bases from J; junction bases left unmatched: 5. The CDR3 region is CASSVGQGSEQYF. The CDR3 nucleotides read TGTGCCAGCAGCGTGGGACAGGGTAGCGAGCAGTACTTC.

The chain employs TRBV6-6 and TRBJ2-5; D might be TRBD2 (6 bases). From germline, CDR1 is MNHNY and CDR2 SVGAGI (reference sequence). V dropped 7 bases and J dropped 0 bases, with 9 bases sitting between them. CDR3 length: 13 amino acids. CDR3 sequence reads: CASTPSDQETQYF. The CDR3 nucleotides read TGTGCCAGCACGCCTAGCGACCAAGAGACCCAGTACTTC.

The rearrangement uses TRBV7-9 and TRBJ2-3; 10 bases map to TRBD2. Germline V gene lookup returns CDR1 SEHNR and CDR2 FQNEAQ (reference sequence). This CDR3 has 16 residues. The junction had 9 bases not matched to a gene; V was cut back by 5 bases and J by 4 bases. The CDR3 loop reads CASSHLLAGSADTQYF. In nucleotides, the CDR3 is TGTGCCAGCAGCCACTTACTAGCGGGGAGCGCAGATACGCAGTATTTT.

This chain connects TRBV7-9 to TRBJ2-1; a possible D gene is TRBD2 (5 bases). This CDR3 contains 17 residues. CDR1 SEHNR and CDR2 FQNEAQ come from the germline V gene (reference sequence). Trimming removed 1 base at V and 8 bases at J, with 21 bases between. CDR3 DNA sequence: TGTGCCAGCAGCTTAGTTTTCTGGGGAGCCGATGGGGATGAGCAGTTCTTC. Translation: CASSLVFWGADGDEQFF. Drawing the rest from reference TRBV7-9 and TRBJ2-1, the complete variable domain is DTGVSQNPRHKITKRGQNVTFRCDPISEHNRLYWYRQTLGQGPEFLTYFQNEAQLEKSRLLSDRFSAERPKGSFSTLEIQRTEQGDSAMYLCASSLVFWGADGDEQFFGPGTRLTVL.

The chain employs TRBV4-2 and TRBJ2-1; TRBD2 agrees at 9 bases. Judging by the DNA end, TRBJ2-7 fits better; the J call may be wrong. Germline V gene lookup returns CDR1 LGHNA and CDR2 YNFKEQ. The CDR3 extends over 16 amino acids. The DNA for the CDR3 is TGTGCCAGCAGCCAAGCGACTAGCGGCCGATACAATGAGCAGTACTTC. This gives the protein CASSQATSGRYNEQYF.